A single sample is the source of the 25 T cell receptor beta chains below, sequenced in a study of cytotoxic CD8 clonotypes in ibrutinib-treated CLL. Libraries were prepared by immunoSEQ multiplex PCR; TCRdb keeps only in-frame clonotypes and omits some of them. The table records about 160,000 clones, 81% of them present only once. The sample in question was PBMCs, obtained after 12 months of ibrutinib treatment. The origin of the receptors is a human donor with chronic lymphocytic leukemia.

The chain is built from TRBV9 and TRBJ1-2; a possible D gene is TRBD1 (6 bases). This CDR3 is built from 14 residues. Trimming removed 4 bases from V and 7 bases from J, with 17 bases in between. The germline CDR1 and CDR2 sequences are SGDLS and YYNGEE. The CDR3 region is CASSPIGEGGGYTF. CDR3 bases: TGTGCCAGCAGCCCGATAGGTGAAGGGGGTGGCTACACCTTC.

The rearrangement uses TRBV7-3 and TRBJ2-7, with D perhaps TRBD2 (6 bases). Looked up from germline, CDR1 is SGHTA and CDR2 is FQGTGA. The V gene lost 3 bases and the J gene lost 7 bases, with 22 bases spanning the gap. CDR3 length: 16 residues. The CDR3 DNA follows: TGTGCCAGCAGCTTGCCCAGCGGACGGCTCCGGGGGGAGCAGTACTTC. Translating gives CASSLPSGRLRGEQYF.

The chain recombines TRBV28 with TRBJ2-3, with TRBD2 as a possible D gene (6 bases). Deletions cut 9 bases from V and 2 bases from J, with 15 bases between. There are 14 residues in the CDR3. Germline V gene sequence: CDR1 MDHEN, CDR2 SYDVKM. DNA for the CDR3: TGTGCCAGTTCCGCGGGGCTCATCACAGATACGCAGTATTTT. Amino acid sequence: CASSAGLITDTQYF.

V and J are TRBV7-9 and TRBJ1-1, with D uncertain. The V and J ends lost 7 bases and 0 bases respectively, with 15 bases between them. Germline loops: CDR1 SEHNR, CDR2 FQNEAQ (reference sequence). The CDR3 sequence is 15 residues long. CDR3 loop: CASNPSAQVNTEAFF. The CDR3 bases are TGTGCCAGCAACCCTTCGGCCCAGGTGAACACTGAAGCTTTCTTT.

This clone came up a few times. The rearrangement uses TRBV9 and TRBJ2-3, with D perhaps TRBD2 (5 bases). Per germline, CDR1 SGDLS and CDR2 YYNGEE. There are 14 residues in the CDR3. Trimming left V 4 bases short and J 4 bases short, with 13 bases between. The CDR3 protein is CASSPGLGSDTQYF. The CDR3 DNA follows: TGTGCCAGCAGCCCTGGACTGGGGTCAGATACGCAGTATTTT.

The V call is TRBV9, the J call TRBJ2-7, with 7 positions matching TRBD2. The germline gives CDR1 SGDLS, CDR2 YYNGEE. Trimming at V came to 7 bases and at J to 6 bases, leaving 13 bases not matched to a gene. CDR3 length: 14 residues. CDR3 DNA: TGTGCCAGCCAACCAGGCGGGAGAAGAGGCGAGCAGTACTTC. Its translation: CASQPGGRRGEQYF.

This sequence joins TRBV6-5 and TRBJ2-7; perhaps TRBD1 as D (6 bases). V was clipped by 6 bases and J by 2 bases, with 17 bases between them. Looked up from germline, CDR1 is MNHEY and CDR2 is SVGAGI. The CDR3 runs 15 residues. The CDR3 is CASSNREAPPYEQYF. The DNA for the CDR3 is TGTGCCAGCAGCAACAGGGAAGCCCCCCCCTACGAGCAGTACTTC.

The rearrangement joins TRBV2 to TRBJ1-2; D is unclear. The CDR3 spans 14 residues. Trimming shortened V by 8 bases and J by 4 bases, and 17 bases separated the two germline ends. Germline assignment: CDR1 SNHLY and CDR2 FYNNEI. The CDR3 protein is CASLPRALSYGYTF. DNA of the CDR3: TGTGCCAGCCTCCCTCGGGCCCTAAGCTATGGCTACACCTTC.

The chain employs TRBV12-5 and TRBJ2-5, with TRBD1 identical over 11 bases. The CDR3 has 19 amino acids. J lost 5 bases, V lost 0 bases, and 14 bases had no gene match. From germline, CDR1 is LGHNT and CDR2 FRNRAP. CDR3 sequence reads: CASGLVVWGTGGNKETQYF. The CDR3 DNA reads TGTGCTAGTGGTTTGGTAGTTTGGGGGACAGGGGGTAATAAGGAGACCCAGTACTTC.

The chain uses TRBV4-3 and TRBJ2-1; 9 bases align to TRBD2. With V trimmed by 0 bases and J by 1 base, 10 bases remained unmatched. This CDR3 has 19 residues. Germline V CDR1 and CDR2: LGHNA, YSLEER. CDR3 protein: CASSQEVQRGVGSYNEQFF. The CDR3, as DNA: TGCGCCAGCAGCCAAGAGGTACAGCGGGGGGTGGGGTCCTACAATGAGCAGTTCTTC.

This clone has a single count. The chain uses TRBV10-3 and TRBJ1-5; possible D gene TRBD1, 5 bases. CDR3 length: 14 amino acids. Per germline, CDR1 ENHRY and CDR2 SYGVKD. Trimming removed 5 bases from V and 1 base from J, with 9 bases in between. The CDR3 nucleotides read TGTGCCATCAGTCAGGGTCAGAGCAATCAGCCCCAGCATTTT. The encoded protein is CAISQGQSNQPQHF.

This chain connects TRBV7-9 to TRBJ2-5; D might be TRBD1 (6 bases). The CDR3 is 14 amino acids. CDR1 is SEHNR, CDR2 FQNEAQ, per germline (reference sequence). Trimming cost V 4 bases and J 2 bases, with 11 bases left between them. CDR3 region: CASSSWTVQETQYF. As DNA, the CDR3 is TGTGCCAGCAGCTCCTGGACAGTTCAAGAGACCCAGTACTTC.

The chain uses TRBV7-9 and TRBJ2-1; no clear D gene. Germline assignment: CDR1 SEHNR and CDR2 FQNEAQ (reference sequence). V was cut by 3 bases and J by 8 bases, with 17 bases left in between. The CDR3 has 15 amino acids. The CDR3 nucleotides read TGTGCCAGCAGCTTTTATAAAGGGTTGGGCGATGAGCAGTTCTTC. This encodes CASSFYKGLGDEQFF.

The chain links TRBV11-2 to TRBJ2-7; D might be TRBD1 (5 bases). The CDR3 runs 14 residues. Germline CDR1 is SGHAT and CDR2 is FQNNGV. Trimming left V 1 base short and J 2 bases short, with 9 bases between. As DNA, the CDR3 is TGTGCCAGCAGCTTAGTAGGGGTAGCCTACGAGCAGTACTTC. It specifies CASSLVGVAYEQYF.

The chain is built from TRBV7-6 and TRBJ1-6, with unresolved D. Trimming took off 5 bases at V and 3 bases at J, with 20 bases between the two ends. CDR3 length equals 18 residues. CDR1 is SGHVS, CDR2 FNYEAQ, per germline. The CDR3 is CASSQTMATADYNSPLHF. DNA of the CDR3: TGTGCCAGCAGCCAAACTATGGCAACGGCAGACTATAATTCACCCCTCCACTTT. The variable domain in full, with the rest retrieved from reference TRBV7-6 and TRBJ1-6, is GAGVSQSPRYKVTKRGQDVALRCDPISGHVSLYWYRQALGQGPEFLTYFNYEAQQDKSGLPNDRFSAERPEGSISTLTIQRTEQRDSAMYRCASSQTMATADYNSPLHFGNGTRLTVT.

This clone has just a few counts. The rearrangement links TRBV28 to TRBJ1-3; no clear D. The V and J ends lost 5 bases and 9 bases respectively, with 8 bases between them. Germline V CDR1 and CDR2: MDHEN, SYDVKM. The CDR3 consists of 11 residues. CDR3 coding DNA: TGTGCCAGCAGTAGGGATGTCACCATATATTTT. This translates into CASSRDVTIYF.

The V and J genes are TRBV27 and TRBJ1-5, with D unresolved. The CDR3 loop spans 16 amino acids. V shed 7 bases and J shed 0 bases, with 16 bases lying between them. Per the germline V gene, CDR1 is MNHEY and CDR2 is SMNVEV (reference sequence). The CDR3 DNA follows: TGTGCCAGCACCCCGGCGCCCCTTCATAGCAATCAGCCCCAGCATTTT. Its protein is CASTPAPLHSNQPQHF.

This chain joins TRBV5-4 and TRBJ2-4; D is possibly TRBD1 (6 bases). Per the germline V gene, CDR1 is SGHNT and CDR2 is YYREEE (reference sequence). Trimming removed 2 bases at V and 2 bases at J, with 14 bases between. The CDR3 runs 16 residues. CDR3 sequence: CASSFPQGSSKNIQYF. CDR3 sequence (DNA): TGTGCCAGCAGCTTCCCCCAGGGGAGTTCCAAAAACATTCAGTACTTC.

This chain connects TRBV5-1 to TRBJ1-3; no clear D. The CDR3 is 16 amino acids. Germline assignment: CDR1 SGHRS and CDR2 YFSETQ. V was trimmed by 2 bases and J by 1 base, leaving 13 bases between them. The CDR3 spells CASSLNSLGSGNTIYF. The DNA of the CDR3 is TGCGCCAGCAGCTTAAACAGTTTAGGGTCTGGAAACACCATATATTTT.

The chain recombines TRBV7-2 with TRBJ2-7; TRBD2 matches at 10 bases. The CDR3 has 16 amino acids. The V gene's germline CDR1 is SGHTA and CDR2 FQGNSA. The junction had 10 bases not matched to a gene; V was cut back by 5 bases and J by 3 bases. CDR3: CASSPRGASGSYEQYF. CDR3 DNA: TGTGCCAGCAGCCCCCGTGGCGCTAGCGGGAGCTACGAGCAGTACTTC.

This clone has only a few counts. The gene calls are TRBV29-1 and TRBJ2-2; D is possibly TRBD2 (5 bases). The CDR3 sequence is 13 residues long. V lost 8 bases and J lost 3, with 13 bases in between. Germline V gene lookup returns CDR1 SQVTM and CDR2 ANQGSEA. CDR3 loop: CSSGRQDTGELFF. The DNA of the CDR3 is TGCAGCAGCGGAAGGCAAGACACCGGGGAGCTGTTTTTT.

The chain combines TRBV11-2 with TRBJ2-7; TRBD2 matches at 13 bases. The ends lost 4 bases at V and 5 bases at J; junction bases unmatched: 2. CDR3 length equals 14 residues. Germline V gives CDR1 SGHAT, CDR2 FQNNGV. CDR3 in amino acids: CASSYGTSGNEQYF. The CDR3, as DNA: TGTGCCAGCAGCTATGGGACTAGCGGGAACGAGCAGTACTTC.

The chain has TRBV19 and TRBJ2-4; D gene uncertain. The V gene's germline CDR1 is LNHDA and CDR2 SQIVND (reference sequence). The CDR3 spans 14 residues. Trimming cost V 4 bases and J 1 base, with 8 bases left between them. The CDR3 region is CASSREVAKNIQYF. The CDR3 nucleotides read TGTGCCAGTAGTAGAGAGGTGGCCAAAAACATTCAGTACTTC.

This sequence joins TRBV5-1 and TRBJ2-7, with 12 positions matching TRBD2. With 2 bases clipped from V and 1 base from J, the junction kept 1 base outside the gene matches. In germline, CDR1 is SGHRS, CDR2 YFSETQ. The CDR3 has 15 amino acids. CDR3 sequence: CASSLLAGGSYEQYF. The CDR3 DNA sequence: TGCGCCAGCAGCTTACTAGCGGGGGGATCCTACGAGCAGTACTTC.

The chain joins TRBV28 to TRBJ1-6; no reliable D call. Germline V gene lookup returns CDR1 MDHEN and CDR2 SYDVKM. The CDR3 loop spans 14 amino acids. The V end lost 6 bases, the J end lost 2 bases, and 8 bases lay between the germline ends. The CDR3 spells CASRGSPYNSPLHF. CDR3 coding DNA: TGTGCCAGCAGAGGGAGTCCCTATAATTCACCCCTCCACTTT.